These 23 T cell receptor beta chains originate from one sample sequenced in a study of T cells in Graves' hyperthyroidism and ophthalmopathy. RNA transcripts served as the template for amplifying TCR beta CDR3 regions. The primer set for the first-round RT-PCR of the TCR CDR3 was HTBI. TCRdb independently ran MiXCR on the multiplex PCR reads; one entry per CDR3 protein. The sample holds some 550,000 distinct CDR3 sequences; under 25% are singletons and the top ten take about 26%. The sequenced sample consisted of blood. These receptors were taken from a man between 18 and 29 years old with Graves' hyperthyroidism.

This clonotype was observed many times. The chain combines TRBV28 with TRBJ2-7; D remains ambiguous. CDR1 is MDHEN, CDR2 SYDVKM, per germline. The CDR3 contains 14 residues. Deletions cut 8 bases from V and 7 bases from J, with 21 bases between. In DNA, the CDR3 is TGTGCCAGCTCCGGAAGGGATGGGTCGGCAGAGCAGTACTTC. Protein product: CASSGRDGSAEQYF.

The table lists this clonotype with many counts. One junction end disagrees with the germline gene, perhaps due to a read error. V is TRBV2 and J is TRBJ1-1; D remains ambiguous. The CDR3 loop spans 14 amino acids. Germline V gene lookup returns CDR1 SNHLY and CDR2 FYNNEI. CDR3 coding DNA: TGTGCCAGCAGCCTCATGGCGGTGAACACTAAAGCTTTCTTT. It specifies CASSLMAVNTKAFF.

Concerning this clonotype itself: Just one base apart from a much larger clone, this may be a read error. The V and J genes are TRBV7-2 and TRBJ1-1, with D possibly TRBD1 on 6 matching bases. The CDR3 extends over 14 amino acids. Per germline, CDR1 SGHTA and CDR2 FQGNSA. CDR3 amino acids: CAISLEQGDTEAFF. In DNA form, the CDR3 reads TGTGCCATCAGCTTAGAACAGGGTGACACTGAAGCTTTCTTT.

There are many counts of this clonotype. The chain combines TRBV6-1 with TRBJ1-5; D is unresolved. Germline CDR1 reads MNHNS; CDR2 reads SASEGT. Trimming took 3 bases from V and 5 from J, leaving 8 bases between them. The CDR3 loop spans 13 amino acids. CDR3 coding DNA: TGTGCCAGCAGTGAGGTACGGGATCAGCCCCAGCATTTT. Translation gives CASSEVRDQPQHF.

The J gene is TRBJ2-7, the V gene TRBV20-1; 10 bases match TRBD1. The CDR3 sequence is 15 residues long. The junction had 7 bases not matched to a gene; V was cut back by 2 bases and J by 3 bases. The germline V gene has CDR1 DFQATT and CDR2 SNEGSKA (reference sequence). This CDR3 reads CSARNMDRGDYEQYF. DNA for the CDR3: TGCAGTGCTAGAAACATGGACAGGGGGGACTACGAGCAGTACTTC.

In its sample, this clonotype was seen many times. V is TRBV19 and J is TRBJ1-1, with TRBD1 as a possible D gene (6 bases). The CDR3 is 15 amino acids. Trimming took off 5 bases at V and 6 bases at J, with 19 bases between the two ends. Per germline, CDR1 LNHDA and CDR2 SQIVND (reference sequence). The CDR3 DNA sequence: TGTGCCAGTAGTGCGTCCAGGGGAAGTAAAGCTGAAGCTTTCTTT. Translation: CASSASRGSKAEAFF.

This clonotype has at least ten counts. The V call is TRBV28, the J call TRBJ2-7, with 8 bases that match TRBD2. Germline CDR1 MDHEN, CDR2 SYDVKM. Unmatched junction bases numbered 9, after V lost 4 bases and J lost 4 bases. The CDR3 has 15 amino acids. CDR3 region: CASSSFKRGKYEQYF. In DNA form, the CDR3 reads TGTGCCAGCAGTTCTTTCAAGCGGGGGAAATACGAGCAGTACTTC.

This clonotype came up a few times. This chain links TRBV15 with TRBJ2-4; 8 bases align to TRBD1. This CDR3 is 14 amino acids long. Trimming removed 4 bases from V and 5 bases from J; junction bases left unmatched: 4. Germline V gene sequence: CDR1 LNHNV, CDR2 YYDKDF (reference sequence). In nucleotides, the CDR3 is TGTGCCACCAGCATGACAGGGGCCCAAAACATTCAGTACTTC. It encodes CATSMTGAQNIQYF.

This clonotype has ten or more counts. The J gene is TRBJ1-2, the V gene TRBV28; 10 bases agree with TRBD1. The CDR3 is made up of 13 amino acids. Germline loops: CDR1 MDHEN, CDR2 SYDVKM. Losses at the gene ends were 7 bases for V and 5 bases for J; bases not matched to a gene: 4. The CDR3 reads CASKTGGWYGYTF. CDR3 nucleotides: TGTGCCAGCAAGACAGGGGGCTGGTATGGCTACACCTTC.

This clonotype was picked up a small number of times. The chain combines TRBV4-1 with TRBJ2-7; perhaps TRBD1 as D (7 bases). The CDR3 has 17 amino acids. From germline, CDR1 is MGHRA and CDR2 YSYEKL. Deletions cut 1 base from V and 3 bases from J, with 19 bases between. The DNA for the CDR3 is TGCGCCAGCAGCCAAGGAAGGAGGGGGCGCGAGAACTACGAGCAGTACTTC. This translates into CASSQGRRGRENYEQYF.

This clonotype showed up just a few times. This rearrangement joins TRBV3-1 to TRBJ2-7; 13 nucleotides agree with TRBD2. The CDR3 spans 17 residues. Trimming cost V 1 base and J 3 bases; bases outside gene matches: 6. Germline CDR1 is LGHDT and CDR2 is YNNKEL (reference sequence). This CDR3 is CASSQGLAGGSFYEQYF. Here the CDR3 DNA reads TGTGCCAGCAGCCAAGGACTAGCGGGGGGCTCTTTCTACGAGCAGTACTTC.

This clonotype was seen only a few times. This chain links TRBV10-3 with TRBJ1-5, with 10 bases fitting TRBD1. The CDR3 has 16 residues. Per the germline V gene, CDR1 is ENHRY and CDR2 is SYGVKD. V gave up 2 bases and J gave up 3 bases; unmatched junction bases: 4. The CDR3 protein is CAISEGQGGTNQPQHF. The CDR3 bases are TGTGCCATCAGTGAGGGACAGGGGGGAACCAATCAGCCCCAGCATTTT.

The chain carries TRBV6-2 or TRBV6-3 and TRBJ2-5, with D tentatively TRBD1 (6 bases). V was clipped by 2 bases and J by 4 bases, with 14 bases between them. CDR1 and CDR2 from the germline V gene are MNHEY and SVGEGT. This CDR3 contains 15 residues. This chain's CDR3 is CASSYHTGRRETQYF. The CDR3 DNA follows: TGTGCCAGCAGTTACCATACAGGGAGAAGAGAGACCCAGTACTTC.

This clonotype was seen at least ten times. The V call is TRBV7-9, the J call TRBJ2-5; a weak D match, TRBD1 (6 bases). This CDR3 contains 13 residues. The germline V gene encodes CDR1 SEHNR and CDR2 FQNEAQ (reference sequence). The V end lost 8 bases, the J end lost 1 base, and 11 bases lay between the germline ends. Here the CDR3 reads CASRPDSQETQYF. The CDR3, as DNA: TGTGCCAGCCGACCGGACAGCCAAGAGACCCAGTACTTC.

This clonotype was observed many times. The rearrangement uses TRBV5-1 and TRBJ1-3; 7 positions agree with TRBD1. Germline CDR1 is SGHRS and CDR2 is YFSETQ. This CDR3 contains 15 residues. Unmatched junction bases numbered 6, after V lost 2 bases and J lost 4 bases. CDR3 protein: CASSLQTGVGNTIYF. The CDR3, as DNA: TGCGCCAGCAGCTTACAAACAGGGGTCGGAAACACCATATATTTT.

The CDR3 sequence is CAWKGLAGSGTQYF. CDR3 coding DNA: TGTGCCTGGAAGGGACTAGCGGGATCCGGAACCCAGTACTTC. The J gene is TRBJ2-5, the V gene TRBV30; 13 bases agree with TRBD2. V gave up 4 bases and J gave up 8 bases; unmatched junction bases: 7. Per germline, CDR1 GTSNPN and CDR2 SVGIG (reference sequence). This CDR3 has 14 residues. The full variable domain, in which reference TRBV30 and TRBJ2-5 provide the parts outside the CDR3, is SQTIHQWPATLVQPVGSPLSLECTVEGTSNPNLYWYRQAAGRGLQLLFYSVGIGQISSEVPQNLSASRPQDRQFILSSKKLLLSDSGFYLCAWKGLAGSGTQYFGPGTRLLVL.

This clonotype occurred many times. In nucleotides, the CDR3 is TGTGCCAGCAGCCCAGGACTATTTCCGAACACTGAAGCTTTCTTT. Protein: CASSPGLFPNTEAFF. The V call is TRBV11-2, the J call TRBJ1-1, with D hard to call. Germline V lookup: CDR1 SGHAT, CDR2 FQNNGV. Trimming stripped 5 bases from V and 1 base from J, with 14 bases between. The CDR3 is made up of 15 amino acids.

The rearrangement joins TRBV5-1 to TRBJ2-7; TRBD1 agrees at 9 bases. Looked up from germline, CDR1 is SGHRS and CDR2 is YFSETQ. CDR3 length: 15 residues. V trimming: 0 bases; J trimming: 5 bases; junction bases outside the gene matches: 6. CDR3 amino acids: CASSLAGTGWHEQYF. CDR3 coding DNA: TGCGCCAGCAGCTTGGCCGGGACAGGGTGGCACGAGCAGTACTTC.

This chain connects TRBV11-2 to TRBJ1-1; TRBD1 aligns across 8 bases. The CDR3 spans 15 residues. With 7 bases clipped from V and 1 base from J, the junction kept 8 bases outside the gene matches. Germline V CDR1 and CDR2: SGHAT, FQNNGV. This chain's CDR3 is CASTQQGGWNTEAFF. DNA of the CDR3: TGTGCCAGCACCCAACAGGGGGGGTGGAACACTGAAGCTTTCTTT.

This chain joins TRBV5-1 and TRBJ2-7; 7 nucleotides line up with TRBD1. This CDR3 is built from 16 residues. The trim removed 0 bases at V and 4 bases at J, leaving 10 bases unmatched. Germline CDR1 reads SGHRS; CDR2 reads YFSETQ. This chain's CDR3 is CASSLDHTGAGYEQYF. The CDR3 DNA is TGCGCCAGCAGCTTGGATCATACAGGGGCCGGGTACGAGCAGTACTTC. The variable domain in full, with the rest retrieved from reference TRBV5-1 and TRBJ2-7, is KAGVTQTPRYLIKTRGQQVTLSCSPISGHRSVSWYQQTPGQGLQFLFEYFSETQRNKGNFPGRFSGRQFSNSRSEMNVSTLELGDSALYLCASSLDHTGAGYEQYFGPGTRLTVT.

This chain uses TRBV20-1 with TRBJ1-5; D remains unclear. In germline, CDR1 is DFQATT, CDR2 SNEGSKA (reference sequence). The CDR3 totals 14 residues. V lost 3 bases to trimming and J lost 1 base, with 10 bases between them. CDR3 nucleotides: TGCAGTGCTAGTGAGGAACTCAGCAATCAGCCCCAGCATTTT. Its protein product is CSASEELSNQPQHF.

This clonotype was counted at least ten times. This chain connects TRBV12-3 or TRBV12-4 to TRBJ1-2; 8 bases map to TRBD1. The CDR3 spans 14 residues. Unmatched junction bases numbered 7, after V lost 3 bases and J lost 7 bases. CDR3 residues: CASSLGQGARGYTF. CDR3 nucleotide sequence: TGTGCCAGCAGTTTGGGGCAGGGGGCGCGTGGCTACACCTTC.

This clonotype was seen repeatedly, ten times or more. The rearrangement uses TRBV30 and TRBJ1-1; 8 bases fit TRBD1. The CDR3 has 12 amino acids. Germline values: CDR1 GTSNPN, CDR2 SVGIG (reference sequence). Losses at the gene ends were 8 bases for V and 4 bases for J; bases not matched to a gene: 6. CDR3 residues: CAGQGQLTEAFF. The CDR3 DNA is TGTGCCGGACAGGGACAACTCACTGAAGCTTTCTTT.